These 27 T cell receptor beta chains were sequenced from one sample in a study of blood T cell repertoires in COVID-19. The repertoire was sequenced with immunoSEQ multiplex PCR; TCRdb's copy has only in-frame clones and lacks some. The repertoire has about 400,000 clones, about 90% of them found once; the top ten carry around 3%. The sequenced sample was PBMCs or T cells enriched from blood (not recorded which). The receptors come from a woman between 25 and 40 years old who had recovered from COVID-19.

The chain carries TRBV6-5 and TRBJ1-1, with no clear D. Germline loops: CDR1 MNHEY, CDR2 SVGAGI. Trimming took 6 bases from V and 5 from J, leaving 13 bases between them. The CDR3 has 13 amino acids. In nucleotides, the CDR3 is TGTGCCAGCAGGTTTTCATTCCGGACTGAAGCTTTCTTT. The encoded protein is CASRFSFRTEAFF.

V is TRBV12-3 or TRBV12-4 and J is TRBJ2-7; 8 bases map to TRBD1. V was clipped by 6 bases and J by 7 bases; unmatched bases: 8. The CDR3 contains 13 residues. The CDR3 region has the DNA TGTGCCAGCAGCCTAGGACAGGGTCTAGAGCAGTACTTC. Amino acids: CASSLGQGLEQYF.

A remark on this clone: The same CDR3 also results from other DNA sequences found in this sample. The chain joins TRBV3-1 (or the pseudogene TRBV3-2) to TRBJ1-1; no clear D gene. Between the trimmed V and J ends, which lost 4 bases and 1 base, there was a span of 10 bases. Germline CDR1 reads LGHDT; CDR2 reads YNNKEL (reference sequence). CDR3 size: 14 residues. The CDR3 bases are TGTGCCAGCAGCCCCCGCACTGAGAACACTGAAGCTTTCTTT. This encodes CASSPRTENTEAFF.

The V gene is TRBV10-3, the J gene TRBJ1-1; no definite D call. Germline loops: CDR1 ENHRY, CDR2 SYGVKD. Trimming stripped 5 bases from V and 0 bases from J, with 10 bases between. This CDR3 spans 14 amino acids. The CDR3 DNA is TGTGCCATCAGTAGAGAACAGCTGAACACTGAAGCTTTCTTT. Translated, it gives CAISREQLNTEAFF.

This clone was picked up one time. The chain uses TRBV6-5 and TRBJ2-4, with 9 bases that match TRBD1. The V gene end was trimmed by 6 bases and the J gene end by 12 bases; junction bases not matched to a gene: 6. The CDR3 sequence is 12 residues long. CDR1 is MNHEY and CDR2 is SVGAGI in the germline V gene. Here the CDR3 DNA reads TGTGCCAGCAGACCAACAGGGGGCTCTCAGTACTTC. It yields the protein CASRPTGGSQYF.

The V call is TRBV2, the J call TRBJ2-5; 8 positions agree with TRBD2. V dropped 4 bases and J dropped 2; count of bases not matched to a gene: 9. The CDR3 is made up of 16 amino acids. CDR1 SNHLY and CDR2 FYNNEI come from the germline V gene. The CDR3 coding sequence is TGTGCCAGCAGTGGGGTAGCGGGGCGTTTTCAAGAGACCCAGTACTTC. Its protein is CASSGVAGRFQETQYF.

This clone was counted a few times. The V call is TRBV7-2, the J call TRBJ1-1; a weak D match, TRBD1 (6 bases). Germline CDR1 reads SGHTA; CDR2 reads FQGNSA. The length of the CDR3 is 14 residues. Trimming removed 7 bases from V and 4 bases from J, with 16 bases in between. The CDR3 DNA follows: TGTGCCAGCACCCTGGGACACGGTTCCACTGAAGCTTTCTTT. Translated, it gives CASTLGHGSTEAFF.

The chain employs TRBV5-1 and TRBJ2-7; a possible D gene is TRBD2 (5 bases). Germline V CDR1 and CDR2: SGHRS, YFSETQ. The CDR3 length is 15 residues. Deletions cut 0 bases from V and 0 bases from J, with 10 bases between. The CDR3 sequence is CASSLEAGTSYEQYF. The CDR3, as DNA: TGCGCCAGCAGCTTGGAGGCGGGCACCTCCTACGAGCAGTACTTC. Combining the CDR3 with reference TRBV5-1 and TRBJ2-7 gives the whole variable domain KAGVTQTPRYLIKTRGQQVTLSCSPISGHRSVSWYQQTPGQGLQFLFEYFSETQRNKGNFPGRFSGRQFSNSRSEMNVSTLELGDSALYLCASSLEAGTSYEQYFGPGTRLTVT.

The gene calls are TRBV29-1 and TRBJ1-6; 8 bases align to TRBD1. Germline V gene lookup returns CDR1 SQVTM and CDR2 ANQGSEA. V lost 7 bases to trimming and J lost 5 bases; unmatched junction nucleotides: 4. This CDR3 contains 13 residues. CDR3 protein: CSAKTGDNSPLHF. The CDR3 region has the DNA TGCAGCGCTAAGACAGGGGATAATTCACCCCTCCACTTT.

V and J are TRBV5-8 and TRBJ1-5; perhaps TRBD1 as D (6 bases). V gave up 3 bases and J gave up 3 bases, with 10 bases separating them. CDR1 and CDR2 from the germline V gene are SGHTS and YDEGEE. The CDR3 sequence is 14 residues long. CDR3 in amino acids: CASSSGHFNQPQHF. The CDR3, as DNA: TGTGCCAGCAGCTCGGGACACTTCAATCAGCCCCAGCATTTT.

The chain couples TRBV4-1 to TRBJ1-2; D perhaps matches TRBD1 (6 bases). CDR3 size: 14 residues. The germline CDR1 and CDR2 sequences are MGHRA and YSYEKL. The V end was cut by 0 bases, the J end by 8 bases, with 13 bases between. The CDR3 coding sequence is TGCGCCAGCAGCCAAGAAGGGGGTCCGGAGGGCTACACCTTC. It codes for CASSQEGGPEGYTF.

The chain recombines TRBV16 with TRBJ2-7; a weak D match, TRBD1 (6 bases). The CDR3 loop spans 16 amino acids. Germline V gene sequence: CDR1 KGHSY, CDR2 FQNENV. Deletions cut 3 bases from V and 3 bases from J, with 18 bases between. The CDR3 loop is CASSHPPGEYGYEQYF. Here the CDR3 DNA reads TGTGCCAGCAGCCACCCCCCAGGGGAGTATGGCTACGAGCAGTACTTC.

V is TRBV6-5 and J is TRBJ2-7; D perhaps matches TRBD1 (6 bases). The length of the CDR3 is 13 residues. Germline CDR1 reads MNHEY; CDR2 reads SVGAGI. Trimming pared 6 bases from V and 5 bases from J, leaving 14 bases between. CDR3 DNA: TGTGCCAGCAGCGGTCCAGGGGCCCACGAGCAGTACTTC. Amino acid sequence: CASSGPGAHEQYF.

The chain has TRBV27 and TRBJ2-7; maybe TRBD1 (5 bases). This CDR3 has 14 amino acids. The ends were cut back, 2 bases at V and 1 base at J, with 9 bases in the middle. Germline assignment: CDR1 MNHEY and CDR2 SMNVEV (reference sequence). The CDR3 reads CASSLKGPSYEQYF. In DNA form, the CDR3 reads TGTGCCAGCAGTTTAAAGGGGCCGTCCTACGAGCAGTACTTC.

This clone has a handful of counts. The chain uses TRBV5-1 and TRBJ1-2; D is uncertain. CDR1 is SGHRS, CDR2 YFSETQ, per germline. This CDR3 region has 15 residues. Trimming removed 0 bases at V and 4 bases at J, with 13 bases between. The CDR3 loop reads CASSLGEGSTYGYTF. DNA of the CDR3: TGCGCCAGCAGCTTGGGAGAGGGTAGTACCTATGGCTACACCTTC.

This clone has a single count. The chain carries TRBV5-4 and TRBJ1-5; 8 positions match TRBD1. The CDR3 is 12 residues long. Germline V CDR1 and CDR2: SGHNT, YYREEE (reference sequence). Losses at the gene ends were 3 bases for V and 11 bases for J; bases not matched to a gene: 4. Here the CDR3 reads CASSSPGQAQHF. The CDR3 region has the DNA TGTGCCAGCAGCTCCCCGGGACAGGCCCAGCATTTT.

The chain recombines TRBV5-4 with TRBJ2-1; 8 positions match TRBD1. Germline V CDR1 and CDR2: SGHNT, YYREEE (reference sequence). The CDR3 has 16 residues. Losses at the gene ends were 4 bases for V and 1 base for J; bases not matched to a gene: 7. The CDR3 spells CASSLMTGESYNEQFF. The CDR3, as DNA: TGTGCCAGCAGCCTGATGACAGGGGAATCCTACAATGAGCAGTTCTTC.

This clone was observed at least ten times. Other DNA sequences from this sample encode an identical CDR3 as well. This chain links TRBV11-2 with TRBJ1-2; the D is unclear. The V end lost 0 bases, the J end lost 5 bases, and 7 bases lay between the germline ends. Germline lookup yields CDR1 SGHAT and CDR2 FQNNGV. This CDR3 has 13 amino acids. The CDR3 loop reads CASSLDFSYGYTF. DNA for the CDR3: TGTGCCAGCAGCTTAGATTTCAGTTATGGCTACACCTTC.

The gene calls are TRBV18 and TRBJ1-1, with a tentative D call TRBD1 (5 bases). The CDR3 length is 13 residues. V lost 3 bases and J 8 bases, leaving 13 bases between the germline ends. CDR1 is KGHSH, CDR2 LQKENI, per germline. This chain's CDR3 is CASSPKGGAEAFF. The CDR3 DNA is TGTGCCAGCTCACCGAAGGGAGGGGCAGAAGCTTTCTTT.

The chain carries TRBV10-2 and TRBJ1-3; TRBD1 aligns across 8 bases. The CDR3 sequence is 16 residues long. Losses at the gene ends were 3 bases for V and 4 bases for J; bases not matched to a gene: 8. CDR1 and CDR2 from the germline V gene are WSHSY and SAAADI. The CDR3 is CASSDRTGLTGNTIYF. In nucleotides, the CDR3 is TGCGCCAGCAGTGATAGGACAGGGCTGACAGGAAACACCATATATTTT.

This clone was picked up a small number of times. DNA for the CDR3: TGTGCCAGCAAGCCCACGACAGCGAACACCGGGGAGCTGTTTTTT. As protein: CASKPTTANTGELFF. The gene calls are TRBV2 and TRBJ2-2; D might be TRBD1 (5 bases). The CDR3 totals 15 residues. Trimming took off 7 bases at V and 0 bases at J, with 12 bases between the two ends. CDR1 SNHLY and CDR2 FYNNEI come from the germline V gene.

The J gene is TRBJ1-2, the V gene TRBV5-1; 9 positions match TRBD1. The V and J ends lost 3 bases and 5 bases, in that order; junction bases with no gene match: 5. CDR1 and CDR2 (germline): SGHRS, YFSETQ. The CDR3 spans 14 residues. The chain's CDR3 is CASSWGQGRYGYTF. The CDR3 DNA sequence: TGCGCCAGCAGCTGGGGACAGGGTAGGTATGGCTACACCTTC.

The chain joins TRBV29-1 to TRBJ1-1; D may be TRBD1 (5 bases). The germline V gene has CDR1 SQVTM and CDR2 ANQGSEA. The CDR3 has 12 residues. Trimming removed 4 bases from V and 6 bases from J, with 12 bases in between. CDR3 sequence (DNA): TGCAGCGTTGCGTGGTCGGGGGCTGAAGCTTTCTTT. Protein sequence: CSVAWSGAEAFF.

The chain is built from TRBV20-1 and TRBJ1-2; weak D call: TRBD1 (5 bases). With 2 bases removed from V and 8 bases from J, the gap between germline ends came to 9 bases. Looked up from germline, CDR1 is DFQATT and CDR2 is SNEGSKA (reference sequence). The length of the CDR3 is 11 residues. The CDR3 sequence is CSARQGRGYTF. CDR3 DNA sequence: TGCAGTGCTAGACAGGGTCGAGGCTACACCTTC.

The rearrangement joins TRBV6-5 to TRBJ1-2, with D possibly matching TRBD1 (6 bases). V gave up 3 bases and J gave up 8 bases, with 13 bases separating them. The CDR3 consists of 13 residues. Germline V gives CDR1 MNHEY, CDR2 SVGAGI. The CDR3 DNA sequence: TGTGCCAGCAGTTATCAGGAACAGGGAGGCTACACCTTC. Translating gives CASSYQEQGGYTF.

J is TRBJ1-5 and V is TRBV28; 10 bases line up with TRBD1. The CDR3 runs 14 residues. Losses at the gene ends were 4 bases for V and 10 bases for J; bases not matched to a gene: 7. CDR1 is MDHEN, CDR2 SYDVKM, per germline. CDR3 DNA sequence: TGTGCCAGCAGTTCCGGACAGGGGGTGCAACCCCAGCATTTT. Translation gives CASSSGQGVQPQHF.

This chain links TRBV12-3 or TRBV12-4 with TRBJ1-1; D not certain. V lost 4 bases and J lost 6, with 12 bases in between. The CDR3 has 13 amino acids. The CDR3 sequence: CASSSRVIPEAFF. DNA for the CDR3: TGTGCCAGCAGTTCCCGCGTGATCCCTGAAGCTTTCTTT.